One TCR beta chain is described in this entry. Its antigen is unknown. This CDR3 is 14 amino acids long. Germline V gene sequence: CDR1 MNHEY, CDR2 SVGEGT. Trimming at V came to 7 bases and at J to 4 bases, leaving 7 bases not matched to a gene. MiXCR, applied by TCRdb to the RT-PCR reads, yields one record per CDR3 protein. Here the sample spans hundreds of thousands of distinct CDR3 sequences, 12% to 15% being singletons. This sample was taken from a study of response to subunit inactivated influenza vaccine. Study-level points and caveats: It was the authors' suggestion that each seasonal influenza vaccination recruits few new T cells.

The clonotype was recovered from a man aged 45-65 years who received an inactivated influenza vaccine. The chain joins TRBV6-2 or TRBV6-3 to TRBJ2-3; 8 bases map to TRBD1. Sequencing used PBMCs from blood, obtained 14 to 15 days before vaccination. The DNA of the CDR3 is TGTGCCAGCACCCTCGACAGGGGTGCAGATACGCAGTATTTT. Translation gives CASTLDRGADTQYF.